These T cell receptor beta chains were read from a single sample in a study of post-analysis software for immune sequencing data. One entry per CDR3 protein, called by TCRdb with MiXCR from the PCR reads. The sample has approximately 400,000 distinct CDR3 sequences; approximately 38% are singletons. Sequencing input: blood. Source of these receptors: a girl aged 10 to 17 with multiple sclerosis. The CDR3 runs from the conserved cysteine through the conserved F or W. Fields, in order: J gene, clone size, CDR3 length, D gene, V gene, CDR3 protein, CDR3 DNA. D genes are given only for firm matches. Only part of the rows carry a size: once, few, many, or a class if the clone is expanded.

TRBJ2-7 once 17 . TRBV7-6 CTSSLGDTFSPTYEQYF TGTACCAGCAGCTTAGGGGACACGTTTTCTCCTACCTACGAGCAGTACTTC
TRBJ1-1 . 16 . TRBV5-5 CASSLGRGVMNTEAFF TGTGCCAGCAGCTTGGGCAGGGGCGTTATGAACACTGAAGCTTTCTTT
TRBJ2-4 . 15 . TRBV6-1 CASRSGARAKNIQYF TGTGCCAGCAGGTCCGGGGCGAGGGCCAAAAACATTCAGTACTTC
TRBJ1-2 . 16 TRBD1 TRBV27 CASSPITGDGSIGYTF TGTGCCAGCAGTCCGATCACAGGGGACGGATCTATCGGCTACACCTTC
TRBJ2-5 . 13 . TRBV6-2/TRBV6-3 CASRPNDRETQYF TGTGCCAGCAGACCCAACGATCGAGAGACCCAGTACTTC
TRBJ1-6 once 19 . TRBV7-2 CASSLGGHLRSSYNSPLHF TGTGCCAGCAGCTTAGGGGGACATCTACGGAGCTCCTATAATTCACCCCTCCACTTT
TRBJ2-3 few 16 . TRBV20-1 CSARALGLRVADTQYF TGCAGTGCTAGAGCCCTGGGACTTAGGGTGGCAGATACGCAGTATTTT
TRBJ2-7 . 12 . TRBV30 CAWSSRGYEQYF TGTGCCTGGAGCTCGAGGGGCTACGAGCAGTACTTC
TRBJ2-3 . 16 TRBD2 TRBV20-1 CSARRGGGATTDTQYF TGCAGTGCTAGGCGGGGCGGGGGGGCCACCACAGATACGCAGTATTTT
TRBJ1-1 once 14 . TRBV12-3/TRBV12-4 CASSSEGSNTEAFF TGTGCCAGCAGTTCTGAGGGTTCGAACACTGAAGCTTTCTTT
TRBJ1-1 few 13 . TRBV12-3/TRBV12-4 CASRGGGNTEAFF TGTGCCAGCAGGGGAGGGGGGAATACTGAAGCTTTCTTT
TRBJ2-5 . 15 TRBD1 TRBV7-7 CASSQNSGQQETQYF TGTGCTAGCAGCCAGAATTCGGGACAGCAAGAGACCCAGTACTTC
TRBJ2-1 few 14 . TRBV7-9 CASILGDLLGEQFF TGTGCCAGCATCCTAGGGGACCTCTTAGGTGAGCAGTTCTTC